The 19 T cell receptor beta chains below come from one sample, sequenced in a study of blood T cells in healthy people across ages. Primed by a sample-barcoded 5' primer and a J-beta primer mix, a second PCR proceeded for about 7 to 11 cycles. TCRdb recomputed calls from the 5' RACE reads with MiXCR, one row per CDR3 protein. The data hold hundreds of thousands of distinct CDR3 sequences, with about 59% observed a single time. The sequenced sample consisted of blood. Receptor source: a man aged 25-40 years in good health.

This clonotype was seen more than once but under ten times. The chain links TRBV20-1 to TRBJ2-4; 8 bases are a match to TRBD1. TRBJ2-7 matches the DNA end more closely, so the J call is doubtful. Looked up from germline, CDR1 is DFQATT and CDR2 is SNEGSKA (reference sequence). This CDR3 contains 14 residues. The CDR3 nucleotides read TGCAGTGCTACCGAGGCAGGGGGCTTGAGCGAGCAGTACTTC. Protein: CSATEAGGLSEQYF.

J is TRBJ2-2 and V is TRBV10-3; 8 nucleotides line up with TRBD2. The CDR3 sequence is 16 residues long. Per the germline V gene, CDR1 is ENHRY and CDR2 is SYGVKD. The ends lost 7 bases at V and 7 bases at J; junction bases unmatched: 14. The CDR3: CAIKKSGGHTGGELFF. The CDR3 DNA sequence: TGTGCCATCAAGAAGAGCGGGGGACATACCGGCGGGGAGCTGTTTTTT.

The chain joins TRBV20-1 to TRBJ1-5; 8 bases align to TRBD1. Germline V lookup: CDR1 DFQATT, CDR2 SNEGSKA (reference sequence). This CDR3 spans 15 amino acids. V shed 1 base and J 7 bases; nucleotides not matched to a gene: 9. The CDR3 DNA sequence: TGCAGTGCTAGAGGAGGCAGGGGGCCGGGGCAGCCCCAGCATTTT. Translating it yields CSARGGRGPGQPQHF.

The chain joins TRBV20-1 to TRBJ2-7; D possibly uses TRBD1 or TRBD2 (6 bases each). V was shortened by 3 bases and J by 0 bases, with 9 bases between the two germline ends. The germline V gene has CDR1 DFQATT and CDR2 SNEGSKA (reference sequence). The CDR3 extends over 13 amino acids. The CDR3 here is CSAREGVSYEQYF. The CDR3 nucleotides read TGCAGTGCTAGGGAGGGGGTCTCCTACGAGCAGTACTTC.

As DNA, the CDR3 is TGTGCCAGCAGTTTAATGTACGGGTCAGGGATTCAGCCCCAGCATTTT. Amino acids: CASSLMYGSGIQPQHF. The chain couples TRBV28 to TRBJ1-5; D perhaps matches TRBD1 (5 bases). The CDR3 length is 16 residues. V was clipped by 2 bases and J by 6 bases, with 17 bases between them. Germline V gives CDR1 MDHEN, CDR2 SYDVKM.

V gene TRBV6-6 combines with J gene TRBJ1-1, with TRBD1 matching over 9 bases. Per the germline V gene, CDR1 is MNHNY and CDR2 is SVGAGI (reference sequence). V was pared by 5 bases and J by 5 bases, with 9 bases of the junction left unmatched. This CDR3 has 15 amino acids. The CDR3 DNA sequence: TGTGCCAGCAGTGGGGGACAGGGCGGTAAGACTGAAGCTTTCTTT. This codes for CASSGGQGGKTEAFF.

This clonotype was observed a few times. This chain joins TRBV6-1 and TRBJ1-2; a possible D gene is TRBD1 (6 bases). Germline CDR1 reads MNHNS; CDR2 reads SASEGT. V lost 5 bases to trimming and J lost 7 bases, with 14 bases between them. This CDR3 comprises 13 residues. The CDR3 DNA reads TGTGCCAGCAGTCCCTCCGTGGGGGCTGGCTACACCTTC. Its protein product is CASSPSVGAGYTF.

The chain is built from TRBV5-1 and TRBJ2-1; 8 bases match TRBD1. The CDR3 is made up of 16 amino acids. The junction had 9 bases not matched to a gene; V was cut back by 2 bases and J by 5 bases. Germline values: CDR1 SGHRS, CDR2 YFSETQ. CDR3 amino acids: CASSFPHRGDDNEQFF. DNA for the CDR3: TGCGCCAGCAGCTTCCCTCACAGGGGGGATGACAATGAGCAGTTCTTC.

This chain uses TRBV10-3 with TRBJ2-1; 10 nucleotides align to TRBD2. Germline V CDR1 and CDR2: ENHRY, SYGVKD. The V gene end was trimmed by 2 bases and the J gene end by 6 bases; junction bases not matched to a gene: 4. CDR3 length equals 15 residues. Here the CDR3 reads CAISEGLAASNEQFF. CDR3 coding DNA: TGTGCCATCAGTGAGGGACTAGCGGCTAGCAATGAGCAGTTCTTC.

This clonotype was detected a few times. This chain uses TRBV4-2 with TRBJ2-5; 7 nucleotides match TRBD1. Looked up from germline, CDR1 is LGHNA and CDR2 is YNFKEQ. The CDR3 covers 15 residues. V dropped 4 bases and J dropped 5; count of bases not matched to a gene: 10. CDR3 DNA sequence: TGTGCCAGCAGCCCCTCTAGGGGGCGCGGGGAGACCCAGTACTTC. The encoded protein is CASSPSRGRGETQYF.

The chain carries TRBV6-6 and TRBJ2-7, with 8 positions matching TRBD1. V was pared by 5 bases and J by 10 bases, with 10 bases of the junction left unmatched. This CDR3 contains 13 residues. Germline V gene lookup returns CDR1 MNHNY and CDR2 SVGAGI (reference sequence). The CDR3 sequence is CASSIPGQVVQYF. The CDR3 DNA reads TGTGCCAGCAGTATTCCGGGACAGGTCGTTCAGTACTTC.

V usage is TRBV7-2 and J usage is TRBJ2-5; D is possibly TRBD1 (5 bases). This CDR3 comprises 15 residues. V was shortened by 5 bases and J by 2 bases, with 15 bases between the two germline ends. Germline V gives CDR1 SGHTA, CDR2 FQGNSA. The CDR3 nucleotides read TGTGCCAGCAGCGGCTACCAGGGAACTCAAGAGACCCAGTACTTC. Translation: CASSGYQGTQETQYF.

This sequence joins TRBV4-3 and TRBJ2-3, with D possibly TRBD2 on 5 matching bases. CDR1 is LGHNA and CDR2 is YSLEER in the germline V gene. Trimming took 0 bases from V and 4 from J, leaving 14 bases between them. The CDR3 spans 16 residues. DNA for the CDR3: TGCGCCAGCAGCCAAGACGGCGGGCGAACGGCAGATACGCAGTATTTT. Protein product: CASSQDGGRTADTQYF.

This chain links TRBV4-3 with TRBJ1-4, with no clear D. V dropped 0 bases and J dropped 10 bases, with 9 bases sitting between them. Germline V lookup: CDR1 LGHNA, CDR2 YSLEER. There are 13 residues in the CDR3. This chain's CDR3 is CASSQEVSGKLFF. The DNA of the CDR3 is TGCGCCAGCAGCCAAGAAGTATCGGGAAAACTGTTTTTT.

The chain carries TRBV7-3 and TRBJ2-5, with 7 positions matching TRBD2. V lost 2 bases, J lost 1 base, and 7 bases stayed unmatched. The CDR3 contains 16 residues. Looked up from germline, CDR1 is SGHTA and CDR2 is FQGTGA. The CDR3 loop reads CASSLVGGGLQETQYF. The CDR3 DNA is TGTGCCAGCAGCTTAGTAGGCGGGGGACTCCAAGAGACCCAGTACTTC. Variable domain in full (rest from reference TRBV7-3 and TRBJ2-5): GAGVSQTPSNKVTEKGKYVELRCDPISGHTALYWYRQSLGQGPEFLIYFQGTGAADDSGLPNDRFFAVRPEGSVSTLKIQRTERGDSAVYLCASSLVGGGLQETQYFGPGTRLLVL.

The rearrangement links TRBV6-5 to TRBJ2-3; TRBD2 is a possible D gene (7 bases). V lost 4 bases and J 7 bases, leaving 18 bases between the germline ends. Germline CDR1 is MNHEY and CDR2 is SVGAGI. CDR3 length equals 15 residues. CDR3 coding DNA: TGTGCCAGCAGTTCCACCTTGGGGGGGGCGAATACGCAGTATTTT. Its translation: CASSSTLGGANTQYF.

The chain carries TRBV7-9 and TRBJ1-2; maybe TRBD1 (6 bases). V was cut by 4 bases and J by 8 bases, with 20 bases left in between. CDR3 length: 15 residues. CDR1 and CDR2 from the germline V gene are SEHNR and FQNEAQ (reference sequence). This CDR3 is CASSSDGGSRRGYTF. CDR3 sequence (DNA): TGTGCCAGCAGCTCTGACGGGGGCAGCCGGCGGGGCTACACCTTC.

This clonotype occurred a few times. The V call is TRBV28, the J call TRBJ2-7, with D tentatively TRBD2 (5 bases). The ends were cut back, 1 base at V and 3 bases at J, with 10 bases in the middle. This CDR3 comprises 14 residues. Germline V gene data show CDR1 as MDHEN and CDR2 as SYDVKM. CDR3 amino acids: CASSLSADYYEQYF. The CDR3 DNA is TGTGCCAGCAGTTTATCGGCAGACTACTACGAGCAGTACTTC.

This clonotype was counted only a few times. The V gene is TRBV6-5, the J gene TRBJ2-6, with D possibly matching TRBD2 (5 bases). V lost 0 bases to trimming and J lost 2 bases, with 11 bases between them. The CDR3 consists of 17 residues. Germline CDR1 reads MNHEY; CDR2 reads SVGAGI. CDR3: CASSYSLDGTGANVLTF. CDR3 DNA sequence: TGTGCCAGCAGTTACTCTCTCGACGGGACTGGGGCCAACGTCCTGACTTTC.